This is a list of T cell receptor beta chains from one sample in a study of T cells in Graves' hyperthyroidism and ophthalmopathy. Using its own MiXCR run on the multiplex PCR reads, TCRdb lists one record per CDR3 protein. The sample records about 270,000 distinct CDR3 sequences, approximately 20% being singletons. The sequenced sample consisted of blood. All receptors come from a man under 40 with Graves' ophthalmopathy. Each CDR3 is given without its conserved first and last residue.

j_call v_call cdr3_aa
TRBJ1-1 TRBV12-3/TRBV12-4 ASSYNRGNTEAF
TRBJ1-2 TRBV27 ASRADRGRGYGYT
TRBJ1-4 TRBV2 ASSEGGGARNEKLF
TRBJ2-7 TRBV12-3/TRBV12-4 ASTSNRIGEQY
TRBJ2-7 TRBV7-8 ASSNRDLAYEQY
TRBJ1-2 TRBV29-1 SVRGGNYGYT
TRBJ2-2 TRBV4-1 ASSLLQGRGGELF
TRBJ1-5 TRBV19 ASRRTGVNQPQH
TRBJ2-3 TRBV9 ASSVDTSTDTQY
TRBJ2-3 TRBV11-2 ASRTGIGRTDTQY
TRBJ2-2 TRBV30 AWNLGDSTGELF
TRBJ1-1 TRBV5-1 ASSRGGGDTEAF
TRBJ2-5 TRBV28 ASSLNYQETQY
TRBJ1-1 TRBV6-9 ASSLRQSGSLDTEAF
TRBJ2-1 TRBV27 ASSLSPYSGRGDNEQF
TRBJ2-5 TRBV28 ASSFPGGQETQY
TRBJ2-3 TRBV7-9 ASSLGRTRDRAPDTQY
TRBJ1-3 TRBV12-3/TRBV12-4 ASSLVEGRGNTIY
TRBJ1-5 TRBV12-3/TRBV12-4 ASSLALGPQH
TRBJ2-6 TRBV5-1 ASSKKVEYSGANVLT
TRBJ2-1 TRBV6-2/TRBV6-3 DSSLTSGSYNEQF
TRBJ2-7 TRBV11-3 ASSRQGSLLYEQY
TRBJ2-7 TRBV9 ASSTGTRSYEQY
TRBJ2-3 TRBV11-2 ASSSTRVGTDTQY
TRBJ2-5 TRBV11-2 ASSLERGGEETQY
TRBJ2-7 TRBV10-3 AISESTGVGSYEQY
TRBJ1-5 TRBV5-5 ASSPGTLSNQPQH
TRBJ2-5 TRBV5-8 ASSFGQGSIRETQY
TRBJ2-7 TRBV11-3 ASSLDGVNEQY
TRBJ2-7 TRBV24-1 ATSGTDYEQY
TRBJ1-5 TRBV7-9 ASSFDGGNQPQH
TRBJ2-5 TRBV3-1 ASSQLAGEETQY
TRBJ1-6 TRBV24-1 ATSDQGENSPLH
TRBJ2-3 TRBV7-2 ASNRLAGRATQY
TRBJ2-3 TRBV7-9 ASSSTRPEGLAIDTQY
TRBJ2-7 TRBV5-1 ASSPGGRSYEQY
TRBJ2-7 TRBV20-1 SARLHRSGSYEQY
TRBJ2-1 TRBV5-1 ASSLGVLREGHNEQF
TRBJ2-3 TRBV5-1 ASSLGRTSGTDTQY
TRBJ2-7 TRBV3-1 ASSGGDDSYEQY
TRBJ2-2 TRBV29-1 SMQREWTGELF
TRBJ2-1 TRBV2 ASGRDIENERF